A selection of T cell receptor beta chains follows, all from one sample in a study of blood T cells in healthy people across ages. MiXCR was run by TCRdb on the 5' RACE reads, yielding one entry per CDR3 protein. This sample carries 1 million or so distinct CDR3 sequences, around 27% of them seen once, and the ten largest clones take approximately 0.79%. The same data also went into a second study, on T cells of mothers and their children.

Sequenced input: blood. These receptors originate from a girl aged 2 to 9 in good health. Both conserved end residues are part of each CDR3. D genes are given only for firm matches. Size values are once, few and many counts, or a class for expanded clones, and some rows have none.

NA,15,TRBD2,TRBJ2-2,TRBV5-1,TGCGCCAGCAGCTTGGAAGGCGGGAGGACCGGGGAGCTGTTTTTT,CASSLEGGRTGELFF
many,11,NA,TRBJ2-5,TRBV10-2,TGCGCCAGCATGTGGAAAGAGACCCAGTACTTC,CASMWKETQYF
many,13,NA,TRBJ2-1,TRBV7-7,TGTGCTAGCAGCGCAGGGGGGGGCAGTGAGCAGTTCTTC,CASSAGGGSEQFF
NA,13,TRBD1,TRBJ1-2,TRBV2,TGTGCCAGCAGCACCGGGACAGGGTCTGGCTACACCTTC,CASSTGTGSGYTF
NA,16,NA,TRBJ1-6,TRBV7-9,TGTGCCAGCAGCTTAGGAGCCGACAGGTTGAGTTCACCCCTCCACTTT,CASSLGADRLSSPLHF
NA,16,NA,TRBJ2-5,TRBV19,TGTGCCAGTAGTATAGAGTTCCAGAACCCACAAGAGACCCAGTACTTC,CASSIEFQNPQETQYF
few,15,NA,TRBJ2-1,TRBV10-3,TGTGCCATCAGTGAGGTTGTCAGCTCCTACAATGAGCAGTTCTTC,CAISEVVSSYNEQFF
NA,15,TRBD1,TRBJ2-1,TRBV7-9,TGTGCCAGCAGCTTACCGGGACAGGGAAGGATTGAGCAGTTCTTC,CASSLPGQGRIEQFF
few,16,TRBD2,TRBJ2-3,TRBV20-1,TGCAGTGCTTCCTTGGGGCGGGAGTGGGCCACAGATACGCAGTATTTT,CSASLGREWATDTQYF
few,14,NA,TRBJ2-1,TRBV7-9,TGTGCCAGCAGCCCCCCCAACAGGTACAATGAGCAGTTCTTC,CASSPPNRYNEQFF
NA,13,NA,TRBJ2-5,TRBV29-1,TGCAGCGTTGGAGCAGGGGCGGGAGAGACCCAGTACTTC,CSVGAGAGETQYF
few,14,NA,TRBJ2-7,TRBV29-1,TGCAGCGCCCTCGAAAATGTGGGTTCCTACGAGCAGTACTTC,CSALENVGSYEQYF
few,12,NA,TRBJ1-2,TRBV29-1,TGCAGCGTACCAACAGGGATTGCTGGCTACACCTTC,CSVPTGIAGYTF
few,14,NA,TRBJ2-1,TRBV5-1,TGCGCCAGCAAGGTTTGGGGAGCTTACAATGAGCAGTTCTTC,CASKVWGAYNEQFF
NA,13,NA,TRBJ2-7,TRBV28,TGTGCCAGCACCCCCGGTCCTTACTACGAGCAGTACTTC,CASTPGPYYEQYF
many,14,NA,TRBJ1-5,TRBV7-2,TGTGCCAGCAGTTTGCGGGGCGGGAATCAGCCCCAGCATTTT,CASSLRGGNQPQHF
NA,14,TRBD1,TRBJ1-1,TRBV7-2,TGTGCCAGCAGCACCCGACAGGGGGCGAATGAAGCTTTCTTT,CASSTRQGANEAFF
NA,13,NA,TRBJ1-2,TRBV5-5,TGTGCCAGCAGCTTGCAGGGGAGTAATGGCTACACCTTC,CASSLQGSNGYTF
few,16,TRBD1,TRBJ2-4,TRBV6-2/TRBV6-3,TGTGCCAGCAGACCTGGACAGGGGGTGGCGAAAAACATTCAGTACTTC,CASRPGQGVAKNIQYF
NA,15,NA,TRBJ2-6,TRBV2,TGTGCCAGCAGGACAGTAATCTCTGGGGCCAACGTCCTGACTTTC,CASRTVISGANVLTF
NA,14,TRBD1,TRBJ2-7,TRBV6-4,TGTGCCACCAAACCGGGACAGGGGTCCTACGAGCAGTACTTC,CATKPGQGSYEQYF
NA,16,NA,TRBJ2-1,TRBV9,TGTGCCAGCAGCGCGCCAGACTGGGATTCCAACAATGAGCAGTTCTTC,CASSAPDWDSNNEQFF
NA,14,TRBD2,TRBJ2-2,TRBV20-1,TGCAGTGCGCCGACTAGCGGGCGGAACGGGGAGCTGTTTTTT,CSAPTSGRNGELFF
once,13,NA,TRBJ2-7,TRBV12-3/TRBV12-4,TGTGCCGTGGCCTTGGAGGGACTTGGCGAGCAGTACTTC,CAVALEGLGEQYF
NA,16,TRBD2,TRBJ2-1,TRBV29-1,TGCAGCACTATGGGGGGGGTTGGGTCGATGGTCAGTGAGCAGTTCTTC,CSTMGGVGSMVSEQFF
few,15,NA,TRBJ2-7,TRBV12-3/TRBV12-4,TGTGCCAGCAGTTTGTTCGGGTTAGGATCCTACGAGCAGTACTTC,CASSLFGLGSYEQYF
NA,15,NA,TRBJ1-5,TRBV19,TGTGCCAGTAGTATCGTGGGGGGCGGCAATCAGCCCCAGCATTTT,CASSIVGGGNQPQHF
few,13,TRBD1,TRBJ1-1,TRBV9,TGTGCCAGCAACCAAGGACAGGGGCGCGAAGCTTTCTTT,CASNQGQGREAFF
NA,12,NA,TRBJ2-7,TRBV6-5,TGTGCCAGCAGTTACGCTACAGGAGTGGAGTACTTC,CASSYATGVEYF